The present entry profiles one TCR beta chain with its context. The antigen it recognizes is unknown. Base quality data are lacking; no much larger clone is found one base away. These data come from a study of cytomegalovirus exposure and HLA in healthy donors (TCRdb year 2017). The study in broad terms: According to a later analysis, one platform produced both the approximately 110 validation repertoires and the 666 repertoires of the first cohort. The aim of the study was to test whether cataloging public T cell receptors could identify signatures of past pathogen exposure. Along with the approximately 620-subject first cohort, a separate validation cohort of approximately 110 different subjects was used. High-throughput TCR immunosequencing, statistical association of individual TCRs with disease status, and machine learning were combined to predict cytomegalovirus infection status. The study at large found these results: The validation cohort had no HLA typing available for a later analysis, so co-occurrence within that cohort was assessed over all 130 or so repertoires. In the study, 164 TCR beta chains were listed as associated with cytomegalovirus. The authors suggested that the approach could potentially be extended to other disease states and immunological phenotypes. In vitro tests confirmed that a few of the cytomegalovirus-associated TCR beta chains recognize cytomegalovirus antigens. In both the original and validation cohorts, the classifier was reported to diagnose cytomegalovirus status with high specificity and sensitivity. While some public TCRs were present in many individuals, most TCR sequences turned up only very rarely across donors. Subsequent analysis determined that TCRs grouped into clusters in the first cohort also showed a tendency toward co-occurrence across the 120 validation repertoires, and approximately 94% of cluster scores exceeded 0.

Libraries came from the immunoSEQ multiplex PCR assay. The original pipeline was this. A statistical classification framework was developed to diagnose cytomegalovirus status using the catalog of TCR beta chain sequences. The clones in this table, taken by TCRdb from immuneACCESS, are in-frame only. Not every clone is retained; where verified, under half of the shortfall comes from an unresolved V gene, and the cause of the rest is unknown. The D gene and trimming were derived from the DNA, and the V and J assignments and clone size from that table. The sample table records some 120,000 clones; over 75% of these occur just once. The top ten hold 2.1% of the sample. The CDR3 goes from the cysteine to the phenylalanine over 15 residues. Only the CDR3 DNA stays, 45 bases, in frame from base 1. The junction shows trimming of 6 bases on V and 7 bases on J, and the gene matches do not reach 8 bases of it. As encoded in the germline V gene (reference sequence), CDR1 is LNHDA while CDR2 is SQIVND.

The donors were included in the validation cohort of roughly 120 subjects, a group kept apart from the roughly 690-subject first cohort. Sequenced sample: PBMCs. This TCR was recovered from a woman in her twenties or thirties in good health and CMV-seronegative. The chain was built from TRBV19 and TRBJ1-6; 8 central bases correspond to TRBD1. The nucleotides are TGTGCCAGTAGGGAATGGACAGGGCGAAATTCACCCCTCCACTTT. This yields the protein CASREWTGRNSPLHF.